The source of this T cell receptor (beta chain) is a study of blood T cell repertoires in COVID-19. Data came from immunoSEQ multiplex PCR; TCRdb stores just in-frame clones and leaves some out. The table includes hundreds of thousands of clones, 87% detected once. Everyone who took part was roughly 18 to 89 years old, and they came from 24 US areas. Cohort allocation depended upon clinical history that participants reported. The length of the CDR3 is 16 residues. V was shortened by 7 bases and J by 0 bases, with 16 bases between the two germline ends. From germline, CDR1 is SNHLY and CDR2 FYNNEI. This clonotype was obtained from a woman in her late teens or twenties with acute COVID-19. This chain joins TRBV2 and TRBJ1-3, with D perhaps TRBD1 (5 bases). The sequenced sample was PBMCs or T cells enriched from blood (not recorded which). CDR3 bases: TGTGCCAGCATTGGGGGGGGGTTATACTCTGGAAACACCATATATTTT. Its translation: CASIGGGLYSGNTIYF.